Shown below are 14 T cell receptor beta chains from a single sample sequenced in a study of cytomegalovirus exposure and HLA in healthy donors. The study ran its PCR with 60 Vbeta and 13 Jbeta primers. TCRdb keeps only in-frame clones here, not all; method: immunoSEQ multiplex PCR. The repertoire holds approximately 120,000 clones, with 83% as singletons. Specimen: PBMCs. All receptors come from a woman aged 40-49 years in good health and CMV-seropositive.

In its sample, this clone was seen a few times. The chain links TRBV4-3 to TRBJ2-1; D remains ambiguous. The CDR3 consists of 16 residues. Trimming removed 1 base from V and 0 bases from J, with 10 bases in between. Germline V gives CDR1 LGHNA, CDR2 YSLEER. CDR3 region: CASSQGGISSYNEQFF. DNA of the CDR3: TGCGCCAGCAGCCAAGGAGGTATTAGCTCCTACAATGAGCAGTTCTTC.

This clone occurred a few times. The gene calls are TRBV12-1 and TRBJ1-5; no check of the table's D call, TRBD1, against the DNA was made. TRBV12-1 is classified as a pseudogene. The CDR3 covers 15 residues. The CDR3 sequence is CASSQPGQGNQPQHF. CDR3 nucleotide sequence: TGTGCCAGCAGCCAACCGGGACAGGGCAATCAGCCCCAGCATTTT.

This clone appeared a few times. The rearrangement joins TRBV9 to TRBJ2-7; the match to TRBD2 covers 8 bases. Trimming at V came to 2 bases and at J to 6 bases, leaving 4 bases not matched to a gene. CDR1 SGDLS and CDR2 YYNGEE come from the germline V gene. The CDR3 runs 13 residues. The CDR3 loop reads CASSVGTSGEQYF. The CDR3 DNA sequence: TGTGCCAGCAGCGTCGGGACTAGTGGCGAGCAGTACTTC.

The rearrangement links TRBV6-5 to TRBJ2-1, with D possibly matching TRBD2 (5 bases). V gave up 0 bases and J gave up 1 base, with 10 bases separating them. Germline CDR1 MNHEY, CDR2 SVGAGI. The CDR3 loop spans 16 amino acids. The CDR3 DNA reads as TGTGCCAGCAGTTACTCGACTAAGATGTCCTACAATGAGCAGTTCTTC. It yields the protein CASSYSTKMSYNEQFF.

The chain joins TRBV6-5 to TRBJ1-2; D unclear. The CDR3 is made up of 14 amino acids. Germline V CDR1 and CDR2: MNHEY, SVGAGI. V was shortened by 0 bases and J by 8 bases, with 13 bases between the two germline ends. The CDR3 loop reads CASSYSDRLGGYTF. The DNA of the CDR3 is TGTGCCAGCAGTTACTCAGACCGCCTCGGGGGCTACACCTTC.

The chain carries TRBV10-3 and TRBJ2-1; possibly TRBD1 for D (6 bases). The CDR3 extends over 15 amino acids. Trimming removed 10 bases at V and 4 bases at J, with 20 bases between. Germline CDR1 and CDR2: ENHRY and SYGVKD. The CDR3 nucleotides are TGTGCCACCAATACAGGGTTGAGGGAGTACAATGAGCAGTTCTTC. Its protein product is CATNTGLREYNEQFF.

The chain combines TRBV5-6 with TRBJ2-7, with D tentatively TRBD1 (6 bases). The germline V gene encodes CDR1 SGHDT and CDR2 YYEEEE. The CDR3 loop spans 14 amino acids. Trimming left V 4 bases short and J 2 bases short, with 13 bases between. CDR3 protein: CASSLLTGTYEQYF. The DNA for the CDR3 is TGTGCCAGCAGCCTATTGACAGGAACCTACGAGCAGTACTTC.

This chain connects TRBV19 to TRBJ1-5, with D tentatively TRBD1 (6 bases). CDR3 length: 14 amino acids. CDR1 and CDR2 (germline): LNHDA, SQIVND (reference sequence). The V end was cut by 4 bases, the J end by 7 bases, with 14 bases between. The CDR3 DNA sequence: TGTGCCAGTAGTACACAGGGTCTGGGGCAGCCCCAGCATTTT. This translates into CASSTQGLGQPQHF.

This clone turned up a few times. The chain links TRBV23-1 to TRBJ2-3, with 10 bases identical to TRBD1. TRBV23-1 counts as an open reading frame of uncertain function. With V trimmed by 3 bases and J by 8 bases, 5 bases remained unmatched. The CDR3 loop spans 14 amino acids. The CDR3 DNA reads TGCGCCAGCAGTCAGGGGACAGGGGAAGGTACGCAGTATTTT. Protein product: CASSQGTGEGTQYF.

The chain has TRBV7-9 and TRBJ2-2; 9 bases line up with TRBD2. Germline V gene data show CDR1 as SEHNR and CDR2 as FQNEAQ (reference sequence). The CDR3 is 16 residues long. V dropped 5 bases and J dropped 7; count of bases not matched to a gene: 11. CDR3 in DNA: TGTGCCAGCAGCCCTTCCGGACTAGCGCGTATCGGGGAGCTGTTTTTT. This translates into CASSPSGLARIGELFF. The whole variable domain, remainder taken from reference TRBV7-9 and TRBJ2-2, is DTGVSQNPRHKITKRGQNVTFRCDPISEHNRLYWYRQTLGQGPEFLTYFQNEAQLEKSRLLSDRFSAERPKGSFSTLEIQRTEQGDSAMYLCASSPSGLARIGELFFGEGSRLTVL.

Only a few counts were recorded for this clone. CDR3 DNA sequence: TGTGCCCGGGGGGACACGTCGTCCTACGAGCAGTACTTC. Its translation: CARGDTSSYEQYF. This chain connects TRBV25-1 to TRBJ2-7; D might be TRBD2 (7 bases). CDR1 is MGHDK and CDR2 is SYGVNS in the germline V gene. Trimming took 11 bases from V and 1 from J, leaving 15 bases between them. This CDR3 contains 13 residues.

This sequence joins TRBV27 and TRBJ2-3, with D possibly matching TRBD2 (6 bases). This CDR3 is built from 13 residues. V lost 7 bases and J lost 3, with 11 bases in between. The germline CDR1 and CDR2 sequences are MNHEY and SMNVEV (reference sequence). Here the CDR3 reads CASNNGGTDTQYF. The CDR3 DNA reads TGTGCCAGCAATAACGGGGGTACAGATACGCAGTATTTT.

This clone occurred once. One end of the junction is discordant with germline, which a read error may explain. This rearrangement joins TRBV29-1 to TRBJ2-1; TRBD2 aligns across 8 bases. The CDR3 sequence is 14 residues long. CDR1 and CDR2 from the germline V gene are SQVTM and ANQGSEA. CDR3 sequence: CSVEAGATYNEQFF. CDR3 nucleotide sequence: TGCAGCGTGGAAGCGGGAGCTACCTACAATGAGCAGTTCTTC.

The rearrangement uses TRBV25-1 and TRBJ2-5; D uncertain. Germline V gives CDR1 MGHDK, CDR2 SYGVNS. Trimming pared 8 bases from V and 5 bases from J, leaving 9 bases between. This CDR3 contains 11 residues. The CDR3 DNA reads TGTGCCAGCGAGAATACTGAGACCCAGTACTTC. Translation gives CASENTETQYF.